This TCR beta chain was captured in a study of beta chain features in type 1 diabetes. All sorted populations exceeded 98% purity. The investigators reverse transcribed all of the isolated RNA, so they sequenced expressed TCRB transcripts. Samples of naive, central memory and regulatory T cells yielded a mean of around 3.4 million reads. Sequenced by immunoSEQ multiplex PCR; TCRdb stores in-frame clones only, minus some. In the table there are fewer than 25,000 clones, approximately 69% of which are singletons. The study, taken as a whole, reports: In all four CD4+ subsets, TCRB CDR3 length was significantly, moderately reduced in type 1 diabetes.

This clone occurred a few times. Antigen unknown. Trimming cost V 5 bases and J 2 bases, with 13 bases left between them. CDR1 is MNHEY, CDR2 SMNVEV, per germline (reference sequence). This CDR3 region has 14 residues. The sequencing input was Tregs from blood. This receptor was identified in a man between 18 and 29 years old with type 1 diabetes. The chain uses TRBV27 and TRBJ2-7; weak D call: TRBD1 (6 bases). The CDR3 loop is CASSLYWGPYEQYF. The CDR3 DNA is TGTGCCAGCAGTCTCTATTGGGGGCCCTACGAGCAGTACTTC.